This note documents a single T cell receptor (beta chain) sequence. This entry is derived from a study of CD8 T cells in Susac syndrome. TEMRA cells underwent FACS enrichment and CD8+ and CD4+ T cells underwent negative isolation. RNA was extracted with the RNeasy kit, and a quantity of roughly 0.45 to 1 ug was reverse transcribed using random hexamers. The method of amplification for TCR beta CDR3 was immunoSEQ multiplex PCR, covering 54 Vbeta and 13 Jbeta. TCRdb passed the immunoSEQ multiplex PCR reads through MiXCR, listing each CDR3 protein once. Of some 120,000 distinct CDR3 sequences listed, about 95% are singletons. The V gene lost 4 bases and the J gene lost 4 bases, with 2 bases spanning the gap. The CDR3 is 11 amino acids. Per the germline V gene, CDR1 is MNHNY and CDR2 is SVGAGI (reference sequence).

The rearrangement uses TRBV6-6 and TRBJ2-1; D is unclear. Input material: CD4+ T cells from PBMCs. This TCR derives from a human donor with multiple sclerosis. The CDR3 region is CASSLYNEQFF. The CDR3 DNA sequence: TGTGCCAGCAGTTTATACAATGAGCAGTTCTTC.